This entry is about one T cell receptor (beta chain). Its antigen is not identified. Trimming removed 5 bases from V and 9 bases from J; junction bases left unmatched: 4. Germline V gives CDR1 SGHTA, CDR2 FQGNSA. This CDR3 is built from 12 residues. The sample is drawn from a study of radiation and T cells in renal cell carcinoma. Time point here: blood 4 weeks post-SBRT, at nephrectomy. Treatment here: 15 Gy SBRT to primary tumor, nephrectomy 4 weeks later. After SBRT, blood was collected at 2 and 4 weeks, plus baseline. Profiling relied on immunoSEQ multiplex PCR, and the TCRdb table lists in-frame clones only, not all of them. This table holds tens of thousands of clones, about 82% found once. Findings and limits, study-wide: From baseline, blood top tumor clonotypes peaked at 2 weeks post-radiation.

The material was blood, obtained from a patient whose treatment included radiotherapy and nephrectomy. The rearrangement uses TRBV7-2 and TRBJ2-1; the match to TRBD1 covers 7 bases. This receptor was identified in a man over 45 with renal cell carcinoma. In DNA form, the CDR3 reads TGTGCCAGCAGCACATACAGGGGTGAGCAGTTCTTC. It is translated as CASSTYRGEQFF.